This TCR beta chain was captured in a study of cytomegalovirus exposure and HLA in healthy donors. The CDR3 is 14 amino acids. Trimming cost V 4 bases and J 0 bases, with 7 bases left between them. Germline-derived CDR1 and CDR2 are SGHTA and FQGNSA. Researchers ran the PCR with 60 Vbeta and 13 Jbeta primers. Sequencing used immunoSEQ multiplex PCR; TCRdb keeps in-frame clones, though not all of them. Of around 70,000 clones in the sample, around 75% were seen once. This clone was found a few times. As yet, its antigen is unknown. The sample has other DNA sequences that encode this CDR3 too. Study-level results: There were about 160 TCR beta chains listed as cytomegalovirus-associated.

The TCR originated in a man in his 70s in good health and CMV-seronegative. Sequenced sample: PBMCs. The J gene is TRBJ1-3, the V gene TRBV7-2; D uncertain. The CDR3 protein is CASSSDISGNTIYF. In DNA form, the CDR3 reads TGTGCCAGCAGCTCCGACATCTCTGGAAACACCATATATTTT.